One and the same sample provided the 3 T cell receptor beta chains below, sequenced in a study of cytomegalovirus exposure and HLA in healthy donors. PCR amplification relied on 60 Vbeta primers (plus 13 Jbeta primers). Profiling relied on immunoSEQ multiplex PCR, and the TCRdb table lists in-frame clones only, not all of them. Of about 110,000 clones listed, roughly 75% are singletons. The sequenced material came from PBMCs. These receptors all stem from a middle-aged man in good health and CMV-seronegative.

Only a few counts were recorded for this clone. The genes are TRBV7-2 and TRBJ2-5; D is unresolved. Between the trimmed V and J ends, which lost 1 base and 3 bases, there was a span of 6 bases. The CDR3 has 13 amino acids. Germline loops: CDR1 SGHTA, CDR2 FQGNSA. The CDR3 sequence is CASSLGGKETQYF. CDR3 DNA: TGTGCCAGCAGCTTAGGAGGCAAAGAGACCCAGTACTTC.

This clone was recorded a few times. The chain employs TRBV5-1 and TRBJ1-1; 9 bases line up with TRBD1. The germline gives CDR1 SGHRS, CDR2 YFSETQ. Trimming removed 4 bases from V and 7 bases from J; junction bases left unmatched: 5. This CDR3 comprises 13 residues. CDR3 protein: CASSGGQGGEAFF. DNA for the CDR3: TGCGCCAGCAGCGGGGGACAGGGCGGTGAAGCTTTCTTT. The whole variable domain, filled in from reference TRBV5-1 and TRBJ1-1, reads KAGVTQTPRYLIKTRGQQVTLSCSPISGHRSVSWYQQTPGQGLQFLFEYFSETQRNKGNFPGRFSGRQFSNSRSEMNVSTLELGDSALYLCASSGGQGGEAFFGQGTRLTVV.

This chain connects TRBV18 to TRBJ1-2; D remains unclear. Deletions cut 5 bases from V and 2 bases from J, with 9 bases between. The CDR3 loop spans 13 amino acids. CDR1 and CDR2 (germline): KGHSH, LQKENI. CDR3 residues: CASSEIRNYGYTF. The DNA for the CDR3 is TGTGCCAGCTCAGAAATTCGGAACTATGGCTACACCTTC.